The 5 T cell receptor beta chains listed next were all sequenced from one sample in a study of shared clonotypes between healthy human individuals. Libraries were prepared by immunoSEQ multiplex PCR; TCRdb keeps only in-frame clonotypes and omits some of them. The sample lists about 960,000 clones, about three quarters occurring once. Specimen: memory CD4+ T cells sorted from blood. The subset denotes: CD45RA-negative fraction. These receptors were taken from a man aged 18 to 29 in good health.

The chain joins TRBV5-4 to TRBJ1-5; D remains ambiguous. The CDR3 consists of 17 residues. Trimming left V 0 bases short and J 2 bases short, with 15 bases between. Germline assignment: CDR1 SGHNT and CDR2 YYREEE (reference sequence). Written as DNA, the CDR3 is TGTGCCAGCAGCTTGGGGGGAGGAATGGGAGGCAATCAGCCCCAGCATTTT. Translation gives CASSLGGGMGGNQPQHF.

The rearrangement joins TRBV6-5 to TRBJ2-7; 9 nucleotides agree with TRBD1. The germline CDR1 and CDR2 sequences are MNHEY and SVGAGI. V lost 5 bases to trimming and J lost 7 bases; unmatched junction nucleotides: 6. This CDR3 is built from 13 residues. The CDR3 DNA reads TGTGCCAGCAGTCGGGACAGGGTGAGAGAGCAGTACTTC. It specifies CASSRDRVREQYF.

The gene calls are TRBV7-2 and TRBJ1-2; D not certain. The CDR3 spans 12 residues. The V gene lost 7 bases and the J gene lost 4 bases, with 10 bases spanning the gap. The V gene's germline CDR1 is SGHTA and CDR2 FQGNSA. The CDR3 sequence is CASTLSSYGYTF. The CDR3 nucleotides are TGTGCCAGCACCCTGTCGTCCTATGGCTACACCTTC.

The chain carries TRBV12-5 and TRBJ2-2; TRBD1 might be the D (5 bases). CDR3 length: 13 residues. In germline, CDR1 is LGHNT, CDR2 FRNRAP. V lost 8 bases and J 2 bases, leaving 9 bases between the germline ends. In DNA form, the CDR3 reads TGTGCTAGTTACCAGGGAAACACCGGGGAGCTGTTTTTT. Translated: CASYQGNTGELFF. The variable domain in full, with the rest retrieved from reference TRBV12-5 and TRBJ2-2, is DARVTQTPRHKVTEMGQEVTMRCQPILGHNTVFWYRQTMMQGLELLAYFRNRAPLDDSGMPKDRFSAEMPDATLATLKIQPSEPRDSAVYFCASYQGNTGELFFGEGSRLTVL.

This sequence joins TRBV4-1 and TRBJ2-2, with 11 bases fitting TRBD2. The CDR3 length is 19 residues. Germline V gene data show CDR1 as MGHRA and CDR2 as YSYEKL. The V gene end was trimmed by 0 bases and the J gene end by 4 bases; junction bases not matched to a gene: 10. The chain's CDR3 is CASSQEMSSGRPSTGELFF. The CDR3 DNA is TGCGCCAGCAGCCAAGAAATGTCTAGCGGGAGGCCTAGCACCGGGGAGCTGTTTTTT.